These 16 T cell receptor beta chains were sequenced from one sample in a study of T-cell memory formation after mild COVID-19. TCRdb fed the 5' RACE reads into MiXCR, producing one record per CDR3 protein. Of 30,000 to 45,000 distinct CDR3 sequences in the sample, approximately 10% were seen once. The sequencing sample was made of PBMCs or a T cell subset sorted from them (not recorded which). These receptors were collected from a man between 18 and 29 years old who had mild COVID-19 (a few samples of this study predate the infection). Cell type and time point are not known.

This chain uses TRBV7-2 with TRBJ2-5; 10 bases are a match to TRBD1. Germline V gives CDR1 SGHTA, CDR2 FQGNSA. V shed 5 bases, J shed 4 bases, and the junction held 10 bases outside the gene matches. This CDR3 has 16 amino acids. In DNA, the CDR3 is TGTGCCAGCAGCCACCGCGGGGGACAGGGGCGAGAGACCCAGTACTTC. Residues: CASSHRGGQGRETQYF.

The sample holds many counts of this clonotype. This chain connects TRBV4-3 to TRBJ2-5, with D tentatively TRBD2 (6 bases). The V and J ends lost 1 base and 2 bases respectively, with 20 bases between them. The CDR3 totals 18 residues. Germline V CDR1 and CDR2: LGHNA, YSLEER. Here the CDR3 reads CASSQGSGRPGVQETQYF. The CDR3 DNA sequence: TGCGCCAGCAGCCAAGGATCTGGCCGCCCGGGGGTTCAAGAGACCCAGTACTTC.

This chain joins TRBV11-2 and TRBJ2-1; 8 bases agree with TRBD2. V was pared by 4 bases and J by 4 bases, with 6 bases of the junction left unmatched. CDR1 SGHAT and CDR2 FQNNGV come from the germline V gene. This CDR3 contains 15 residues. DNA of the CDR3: TGTGCCAGCAGCTCCTCGGGGGGGAAGTACAATGAGCAGTTCTTC. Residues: CASSSSGGKYNEQFF.

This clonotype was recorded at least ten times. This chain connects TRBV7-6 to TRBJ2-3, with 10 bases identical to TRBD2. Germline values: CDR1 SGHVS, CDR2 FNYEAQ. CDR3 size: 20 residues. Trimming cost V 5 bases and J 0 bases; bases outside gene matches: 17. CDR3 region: CASSPGLGGLAGASTDTQYF. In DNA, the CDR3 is TGTGCCAGCAGCCCGGGCCTAGGCGGTCTAGCGGGGGCTAGCACAGATACGCAGTATTTT.

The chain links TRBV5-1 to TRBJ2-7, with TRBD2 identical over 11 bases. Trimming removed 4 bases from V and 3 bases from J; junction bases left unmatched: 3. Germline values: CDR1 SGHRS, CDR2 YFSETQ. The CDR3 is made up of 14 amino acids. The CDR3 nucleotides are TGCGCCAGCAGCACTAGCGGGGGAAACTACGAGCAGTACTTC. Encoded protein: CASSTSGGNYEQYF.

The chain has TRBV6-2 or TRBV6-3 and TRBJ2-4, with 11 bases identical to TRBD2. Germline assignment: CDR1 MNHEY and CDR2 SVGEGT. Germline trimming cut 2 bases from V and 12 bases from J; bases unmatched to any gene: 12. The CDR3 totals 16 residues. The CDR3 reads CASSYLGLAGGHHQYF. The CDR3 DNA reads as TGTGCCAGCAGTTACCTGGGGCTAGCGGGGGGACATCATCAGTACTTC.

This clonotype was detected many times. CDR3 nucleotides: TGTGCCAGTGGAGGATCCGGGCCAAATTACGAGCAGTACGTC. Its protein is CASGGSGPNYEQYV. The J gene is TRBJ2-7, the V gene TRBV6-2 or TRBV6-3; tentative D call: TRBD2 (5 bases). This CDR3 region has 14 residues. Trimming left V 9 bases short and J 4 bases short, with 19 bases between. Germline assignment: CDR1 MNHEY and CDR2 SVGEGT.

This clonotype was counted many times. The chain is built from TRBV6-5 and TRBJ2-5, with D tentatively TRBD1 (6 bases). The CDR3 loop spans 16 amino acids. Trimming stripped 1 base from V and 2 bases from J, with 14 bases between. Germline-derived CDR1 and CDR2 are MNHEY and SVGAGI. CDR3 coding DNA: TGTGCCAGCAGTTACTTCGCAGGAAGGGGGCAAGAGACCCAGTACTTC. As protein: CASSYFAGRGQETQYF.

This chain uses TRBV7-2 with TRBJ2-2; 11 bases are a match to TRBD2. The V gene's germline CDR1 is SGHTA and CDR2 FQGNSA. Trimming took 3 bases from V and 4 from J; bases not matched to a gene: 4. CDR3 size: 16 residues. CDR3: CASSFSGGAGTGELFF. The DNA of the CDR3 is TGTGCCAGCAGCTTTAGCGGGGGGGCCGGCACCGGGGAGCTGTTTTTT.

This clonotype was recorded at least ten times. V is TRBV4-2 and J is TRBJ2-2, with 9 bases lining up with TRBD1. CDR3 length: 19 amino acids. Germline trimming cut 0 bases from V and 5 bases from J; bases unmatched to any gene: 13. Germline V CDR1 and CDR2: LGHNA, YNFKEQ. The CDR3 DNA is TGTGCCAGCAGCCAAGAGAGCATAACAGGGGGCAGTTATACCGGGGAGCTGTTTTTT. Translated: CASSQESITGGSYTGELFF.

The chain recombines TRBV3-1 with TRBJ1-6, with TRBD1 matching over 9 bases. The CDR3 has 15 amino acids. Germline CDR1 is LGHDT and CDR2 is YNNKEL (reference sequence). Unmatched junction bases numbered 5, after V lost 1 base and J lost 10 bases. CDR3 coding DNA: TGTGCCAGCAGCCAAGGCGGGACAGGGAAATCACCCCTCCACTTT. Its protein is CASSQGGTGKSPLHF.

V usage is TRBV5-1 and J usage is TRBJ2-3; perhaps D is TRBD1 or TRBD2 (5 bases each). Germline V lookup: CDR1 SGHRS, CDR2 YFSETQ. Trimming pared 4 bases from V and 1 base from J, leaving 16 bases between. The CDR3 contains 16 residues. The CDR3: CASSPPRQGGTDTQYF. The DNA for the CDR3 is TGCGCCAGCAGCCCCCCCCGGCAGGGAGGCACAGATACGCAGTATTTT.

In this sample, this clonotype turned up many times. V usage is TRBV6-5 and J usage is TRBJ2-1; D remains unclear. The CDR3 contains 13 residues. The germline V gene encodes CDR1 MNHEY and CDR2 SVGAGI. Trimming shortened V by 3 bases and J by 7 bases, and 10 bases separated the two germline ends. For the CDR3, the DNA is TGTGCCAGCAGTTATTCCCGCGGAAATGAGCAGTTCTTC. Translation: CASSYSRGNEQFF.

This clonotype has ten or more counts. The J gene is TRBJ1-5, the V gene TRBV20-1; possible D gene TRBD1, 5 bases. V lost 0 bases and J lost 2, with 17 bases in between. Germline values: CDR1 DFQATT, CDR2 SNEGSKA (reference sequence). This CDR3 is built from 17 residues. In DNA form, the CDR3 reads TGCAGTGCTAGAGATGGCAGGGTCAATAGACGCAATCAGCCCCAGCATTTT. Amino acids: CSARDGRVNRRNQPQHF.

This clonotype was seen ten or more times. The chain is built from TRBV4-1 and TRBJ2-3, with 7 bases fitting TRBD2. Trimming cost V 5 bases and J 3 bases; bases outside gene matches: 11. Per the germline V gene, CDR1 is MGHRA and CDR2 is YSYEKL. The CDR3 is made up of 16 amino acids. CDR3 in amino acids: CASSSPERGVTDTQYF. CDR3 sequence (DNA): TGCGCCAGCAGCTCCCCAGAGCGGGGAGTTACAGATACGCAGTATTTT.

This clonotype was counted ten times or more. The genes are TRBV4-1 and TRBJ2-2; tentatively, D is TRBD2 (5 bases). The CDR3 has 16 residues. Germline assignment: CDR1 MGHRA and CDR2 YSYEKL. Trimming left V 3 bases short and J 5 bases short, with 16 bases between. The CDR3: CASSQWRQSLTGELFF. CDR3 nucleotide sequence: TGCGCCAGCAGCCAGTGGAGGCAAAGTCTTACCGGGGAGCTGTTTTTT.